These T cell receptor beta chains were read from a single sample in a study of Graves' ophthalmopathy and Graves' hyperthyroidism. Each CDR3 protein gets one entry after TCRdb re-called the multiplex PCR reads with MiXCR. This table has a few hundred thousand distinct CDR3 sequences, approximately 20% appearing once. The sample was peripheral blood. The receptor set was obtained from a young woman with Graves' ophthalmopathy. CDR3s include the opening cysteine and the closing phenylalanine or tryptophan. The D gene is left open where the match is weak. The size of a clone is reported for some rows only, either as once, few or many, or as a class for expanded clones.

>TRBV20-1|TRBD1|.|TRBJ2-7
TGCAGTGCTAGAGTATTAAGGGGGCCAGGGGAGCAGTACTTC
CSARVLRGPGEQYF
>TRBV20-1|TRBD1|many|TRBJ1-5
TGCAGTGCTAGAGATCGGGGGACAGCTAAGCCCCAGCATTTT
CSARDRGTAKPQHF
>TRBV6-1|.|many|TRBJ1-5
TGTGCCAGCATCGAAGGGGGTTGGGGACAGCCCCAGCATTTT
CASIEGGWGQPQHF
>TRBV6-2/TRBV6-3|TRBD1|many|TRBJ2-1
TGTGCCAGCAGTTTCCGGGACAGCTCCTACAATGAGCAGTTCTTC
CASSFRDSSYNEQFF
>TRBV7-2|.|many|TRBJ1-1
TGTGCCAGCAGCTTAGCTACTACGAACACTGAAGCTTTCTTT
CASSLATTNTEAFF
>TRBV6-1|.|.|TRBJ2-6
TGTGCCAGCAGTGAGGGCGAGATCTCTGGGGCCAACGTCCTGACTTTC
CASSEGEISGANVLTF
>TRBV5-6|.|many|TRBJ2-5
TGTGCCAGCAGCTTGGGCCATCCCCAAGAGACCCAGTACTTC
CASSLGHPQETQYF
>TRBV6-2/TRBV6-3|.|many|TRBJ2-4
TGTGCCAGCAGTCCCCTGGGGGAAGCCAAAAACATTCAGTACTTC
CASSPLGEAKNIQYF
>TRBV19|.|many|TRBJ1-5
TGTGCCAGTAACGCACGTTGGGTAAGCGGTCAGCCCCAGCATTTT
CASNARWVSGQPQHF
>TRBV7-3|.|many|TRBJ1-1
TGTGCCAGCAGCTTAAACACAGAGAACACTGAAGCTTTCTTT
CASSLNTENTEAFF
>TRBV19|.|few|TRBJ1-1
TGTGCCAGTAGTATAGACGGGGACACTGAAGCTTTCTTT
CASSIDGDTEAFF
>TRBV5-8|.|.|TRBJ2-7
TGTGCCAGCAGCTTGGCTAGCCCCCACTACGAGCAGTACTTC
CASSLASPHYEQYF
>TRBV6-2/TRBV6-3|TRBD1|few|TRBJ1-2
TGTGCCAGCACCTCGGGACAGGGGGTCTATGGCTACACCTTC
CASTSGQGVYGYTF
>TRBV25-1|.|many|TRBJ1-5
TGTGCCAGCAGTGAGAAGGGGCTGGGGGATCAGCCCCAGCATTTT
CASSEKGLGDQPQHF
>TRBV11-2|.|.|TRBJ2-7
TGTGCCAGCAGCGTCAACAGGGTCGACGAGCAGTACTTC
CASSVNRVDEQYF
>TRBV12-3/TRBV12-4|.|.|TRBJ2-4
TGTGCCAGCAGTTCGGCGGCAGCGAGTGGCAAAAACATTCAGTACTTC
CASSSAAASGKNIQYF